This TCR beta chain was sequenced during a study of cytomegalovirus exposure and HLA in healthy donors. The primer mix had 60 Vbeta and 13 Jbeta primers. Sequencing was performed with immunoSEQ multiplex PCR; in TCRdb, only in-frame clones are kept and a portion is missing. The table shows about 110,000 clones, with approximately 76% occurring only once. The sequence came from a woman aged 45-65 years in good health and CMV-seropositive. Sequencing was done on a sample of PBMCs.

DNA of the CDR3: TGTGCCAGTTCTGGGGCAGCGAACACCGGGGAGCTGTTTTTT. Amino acid sequence: CASSGAANTGELFF. The gene calls are TRBV19 and TRBJ2-2; tentatively, D is TRBD1 (5 bases). The V end was cut by 8 bases, the J end by 0 bases, with 10 bases between. There are 14 residues in the CDR3. Per the germline V gene, CDR1 is LNHDA and CDR2 is SQIVND (reference sequence). Full variable domain (remainder filled in from reference TRBV19 and TRBJ2-2): DGGITQSPKYLFRKEGQNVTLSCEQNLNHDAMYWYRQDPGQGLRLIYYSQIVNDFQKGDIAEGYSVSREKKESFPLTVTSAQKNPTAFYLCASSGAANTGELFFGEGSRLTVL.